Shown below are 25 T cell receptor beta chains from a single sample sequenced in a study of blood T cell repertoires in COVID-19. Sequencing used immunoSEQ multiplex PCR; TCRdb keeps in-frame clones, though not all of them. Of around 260,000 clones in the sample, around nine tenths are singletons; the top ten hold about 0.94%. The sequenced sample consisted of peripheral blood. Source of these receptors: a woman aged 40 to 50 who had recovered from COVID-19.

This chain uses TRBV10-3 with TRBJ2-7; 7 positions match TRBD2. The CDR3 has 14 amino acids. The germline gives CDR1 ENHRY, CDR2 SYGVKD. V trimming: 3 bases; J trimming: 7 bases; junction bases outside the gene matches: 9. The CDR3 nucleotides are TGTGCCATCAGTGAACTAGCGAGTAACGGGGAGCAGTACTTC. Residues: CAISELASNGEQYF.

This clone was seen a handful of times. The genes are TRBV18 and TRBJ2-7; 7 nucleotides match TRBD2. In germline, CDR1 is KGHSH, CDR2 LQKENI. V gave up 3 bases and J gave up 0 bases; unmatched junction bases: 5. The CDR3 runs 15 residues. The CDR3 bases are TGTGCCAGCTCACCCGGGGTAGCGGGCTCCTACGAGCAGTACTTC. The encoded protein is CASSPGVAGSYEQYF.

This rearrangement joins TRBV11-1 to TRBJ2-1, with 13 bases identical to TRBD2. The CDR3 length is 16 residues. Germline CDR1 reads SGHAT; CDR2 reads FQDESV (reference sequence). Trimming took 5 bases from V and 6 from J; bases not matched to a gene: 7. Here the CDR3 DNA reads TGTGCCAGCAGCCAGGGAGGACTAGCGGGAGTCAATGAGCAGTTCTTC. Its translation is CASSQGGLAGVNEQFF.

V and J are TRBV24-1 and TRBJ1-1; 7 bases align to TRBD1. Germline assignment: CDR1 KGHDR and CDR2 SFDVKD. The CDR3 extends over 15 amino acids. Trimming cost V 2 bases and J 1 base; bases outside gene matches: 3. CDR3 residues: CATSDSRTGNTEAFF. CDR3 DNA sequence: TGTGCCACCAGTGATTCGAGGACAGGGAACACTGAAGCTTTCTTT.

This clone came up once. Other DNA sequences of this sample code for an identical CDR3. The rearrangement uses TRBV5-1 and TRBJ2-5, with 7 bases matching TRBD1. The J segment lost 3 bases and the V segment lost 4 bases, leaving 3 bases of the junction unmatched. Germline CDR1 SGHRS, CDR2 YFSETQ. The CDR3 length is 13 residues. The CDR3 loop reads CASSLTGEETQYF. In DNA form, the CDR3 reads TGCGCCAGCAGCCTAACAGGGGAAGAGACCCAGTACTTC.

Of note for this clone: This CDR3 is also generated by other DNA sequences in the sample. J is TRBJ1-2 and V is TRBV2; 8 bases agree with TRBD1. Germline V CDR1 and CDR2: SNHLY, FYNNEI. V lost 5 bases to trimming and J lost 6 bases; unmatched junction nucleotides: 8. CDR3 length: 14 amino acids. CDR3 region: CASSTDRGRDGYTF. CDR3 nucleotide sequence: TGTGCCAGCAGTACCGACAGGGGACGGGATGGCTACACCTTC.

The gene calls are TRBV7-3 and TRBJ1-6, with TRBD1 matching 7 bases. The V gene end was trimmed by 5 bases and the J gene end by 7 bases; junction bases not matched to a gene: 17. The CDR3 runs 18 residues. Germline CDR1 and CDR2: SGHTA and FQGTGA. CDR3 nucleotides: TGTGCCAGCAGCCCAGACCCCCCCAGGGGGATTCGGAATTCACCCCTCCACTTT. This encodes CASSPDPPRGIRNSPLHF.

The genes are TRBV2 and TRBJ2-7; D call uncertain. CDR1 and CDR2 (germline): SNHLY, FYNNEI. The CDR3 sequence is 13 residues long. Trimming removed 11 bases from V and 5 bases from J, with 19 bases in between. The CDR3 nucleotides read TGTGCCTCCCGGCCCCGGAGAACGGACGAGCAGTACTTC. Translated, it gives CASRPRRTDEQYF.

The rearrangement joins TRBV5-1 to TRBJ2-5; D unresolved. The V and J ends lost 0 bases and 1 base respectively, with 13 bases between them. Looked up from germline, CDR1 is SGHRS and CDR2 is YFSETQ. CDR3 length equals 16 residues. The CDR3 DNA reads as TGCGCCAGCAGCTTGGTCGACACGTCGTTCCAAGAGACCCAGTACTTC. This encodes CASSLVDTSFQETQYF.

This CDR3 reads CASTPVAGVGYEQYF. As DNA, the CDR3 is TGTGCCAGCACCCCCGTAGCGGGAGTGGGCTACGAGCAGTACTTC. The V and J genes are TRBV27 and TRBJ2-7; 9 bases line up with TRBD2. The CDR3 covers 15 residues. Germline CDR1 MNHEY, CDR2 SMNVEV (reference sequence). J was trimmed by 3 bases and V by 7 bases; bases with no gene match: 10.

V usage is TRBV24-1 and J usage is TRBJ1-1; maybe TRBD1 (6 bases). Germline values: CDR1 KGHDR, CDR2 SFDVKD. Trimming took 1 base from V and 10 from J, leaving 15 bases between them. This CDR3 comprises 14 residues. CDR3 residues: CATSDFGAGARAFF. The CDR3 DNA reads as TGTGCCACCAGTGATTTTGGAGCGGGGGCGCGAGCTTTCTTT.

This clone was found many times. The CDR3 DNA is TGTGCCAGCAGCGGGGGGACTAGCGATGGCACAGATACGCAGTATTTT. This sequence encodes CASSGGTSDGTDTQYF. The V and J genes are TRBV9 and TRBJ2-3, with TRBD2 identical over 10 bases. This CDR3 contains 16 residues. V was pared by 3 bases and J by 1 base, with 5 bases of the junction left unmatched. Germline CDR1 SGDLS, CDR2 YYNGEE.

This rearrangement joins TRBV5-1 to TRBJ2-3; 8 bases are shared with TRBD1. The V and J ends lost 0 bases and 1 base, in that order; junction bases with no gene match: 7. Germline-derived CDR1 and CDR2 are SGHRS and YFSETQ. CDR3 length: 17 residues. The CDR3 DNA sequence: TGCGCCAGCAGCTTGGGGCCTCAGGGGGCTGGCACAGATACGCAGTATTTT. It encodes CASSLGPQGAGTDTQYF.

V usage is TRBV6-5 and J usage is TRBJ2-7; 10 bases agree with TRBD1. The CDR3 loop spans 15 amino acids. Germline V gene sequence: CDR1 MNHEY, CDR2 SVGAGI. V lost 6 bases, J lost 4 bases, and 9 bases stayed unmatched. The CDR3 loop is CASRLPGTGVYEQYF. The CDR3 DNA reads TGTGCCAGCAGGTTACCCGGGACAGGGGTATACGAGCAGTACTTC.

The V and J genes are TRBV2 and TRBJ2-1; 7 bases match TRBD2. The ends lost 5 bases at V and 5 bases at J; junction bases unmatched: 15. The V gene's germline CDR1 is SNHLY and CDR2 FYNNEI. This CDR3 comprises 17 residues. Here the CDR3 reads CASSPGPPGGSDNEQFF. The CDR3 DNA is TGTGCCAGCAGTCCCGGACCCCCTGGCGGGAGCGACAATGAGCAGTTCTTC. Full variable domain (rest looked up from reference TRBV2 and TRBJ2-1): EPEVTQTPSHQVTQMGQEVILRCVPISNHLYFYWYRQILGQKVEFLVSFYNNEISEKSEIFDDQFSVERPDGSNFTLKIRSTKLEDSAMYFCASSPGPPGGSDNEQFFGPGTRLTVL.

V gene TRBV7-2 combines with J gene TRBJ1-1; D call uncertain. The CDR3 length is 12 residues. Deletions cut 6 bases from V and 10 bases from J, with 15 bases between. CDR1 SGHTA and CDR2 FQGNSA come from the germline V gene. This CDR3 reads CASSPTNWRAFF. In DNA, the CDR3 is TGTGCCAGCAGTCCCACTAATTGGAGAGCTTTCTTT.

V and J are TRBV18 and TRBJ2-7; D gene ambiguous. Germline assignment: CDR1 KGHSH and CDR2 LQKENI. This CDR3 has 18 residues. Trimming removed 0 bases from V and 0 bases from J, with 18 bases in between. The CDR3 sequence: CASSPPSFGAESSYEQYF. DNA for the CDR3: TGTGCCAGCTCACCACCGTCTTTTGGAGCCGAAAGCTCCTACGAGCAGTACTTC.

The chain joins TRBV7-2 to TRBJ1-2, with 7 positions matching TRBD1. The junction had 2 bases not matched to a gene; V was cut back by 0 bases and J by 4 bases. This CDR3 is built from 14 residues. CDR1 and CDR2 (germline): SGHTA, FQGNSA. CDR3 amino acids: CASSLAPGGYGYTF. The CDR3 DNA reads TGTGCCAGCAGCTTAGCTCCAGGGGGCTATGGCTACACCTTC.

The chain recombines TRBV18 with TRBJ2-7, with D tentatively TRBD1 (5 bases). V lost 3 bases to trimming and J lost 0 bases, with 12 bases between them. This CDR3 has 15 amino acids. Germline loops: CDR1 KGHSH, CDR2 LQKENI. CDR3 bases: TGTGCCAGCTCACCTGGGGCACAGCTCTCCTACGAGCAGTACTTC. Translation gives CASSPGAQLSYEQYF.

In the case of this clone: Different DNA sequences within this sample yield the same CDR3. J is TRBJ1-5 and V is TRBV6-1; D possibly corresponds to TRBD1 (5 bases). CDR3 length: 15 amino acids. The V and J ends lost 2 bases and 2 bases respectively, with 10 bases between them. Per germline, CDR1 MNHNS and CDR2 SASEGT. The CDR3: CASSEPGGGNQPQHF. CDR3 DNA: TGTGCCAGCAGTGAACCGGGGGGGGGCAATCAGCCCCAGCATTTT.

The V call is TRBV30, the J call TRBJ1-2; TRBD1 matches 7 bases. Trimming removed 2 bases from V and 2 bases from J; junction bases left unmatched: 11. The CDR3 runs to 16 residues. Looked up from germline, CDR1 is GTSNPN and CDR2 is SVGIG (reference sequence). This chain's CDR3 is CAWSLPGDRRNYGYTF. In DNA, the CDR3 is TGTGCCTGGAGTCTCCCCGGGGACAGACGGAACTATGGCTACACCTTC.

This clone was detected a few times. This chain connects TRBV7-3 to TRBJ2-1, with TRBD2 identical over 11 bases. V trimming: 5 bases; J trimming: 2 bases; junction bases outside the gene matches: 2. The CDR3 sequence is 15 residues long. The germline V gene has CDR1 SGHTA and CDR2 FQGTGA. The CDR3 sequence: CASSPLAGAYNEQFF. The CDR3, as DNA: TGTGCCAGCAGCCCACTAGCGGGAGCCTACAATGAGCAGTTCTTC.

The chain employs TRBV6-5 and TRBJ2-3; perhaps TRBD1 as D (6 bases). Trimming cost V 5 bases and J 2 bases, with 14 bases left between them. Germline CDR1 MNHEY, CDR2 SVGAGI. The CDR3 has 15 amino acids. As DNA, the CDR3 is TGTGCCAGCAGTCCCCGGACAGAGCTCACAGATACGCAGTATTTT. Its protein is CASSPRTELTDTQYF.

The rearrangement joins TRBV21-1 to TRBJ2-5; the table gives TRBD1 as D, unverified against the DNA. TRBV21-1 is designated a pseudogene. This CDR3 has 15 amino acids. CDR3 bases: TGTGCCAGCAGCAAAGTGGACAGCTACCAAGAGACCCAGTACTTC. Encoded protein: CASSKVDSYQETQYF.

V and J are TRBV24-1 and TRBJ1-1; D is uncertain. Between the trimmed V and J ends, which lost 3 bases and 0 bases, there was a span of 7 bases. The length of the CDR3 is 14 residues. The germline V gene encodes CDR1 KGHDR and CDR2 SFDVKD. The CDR3 here is CATSDAGMNTEAFF. CDR3 coding DNA: TGTGCCACCAGTGATGCAGGCATGAACACTGAAGCTTTCTTT.